The rows below give T cell receptor beta chains drawn from one sample of a study of cytomegalovirus exposure and HLA in healthy donors. Produced via immunoSEQ multiplex PCR; TCRdb's table is partial and in-frame only. Of 110,000 or so clones listed, 55% to 75% were seen once; the top ten hold 5% to 7%. Material for sequencing was PBMCs. Every receptor here comes from a woman in her 70s in good health and CMV-seropositive. The CDR3 runs from the conserved cysteine through the conserved F or W. A D gene is named only where the DNA matches it firmly. Clone size is shown for a subset of rows, as once, few, many or a class of expanded clone.

>NA|TRBJ1-3|few|TRBV30
CAWSWAANLGNTIYF
TGTGCCTGGAGTTGGGCAGCCAATTTAGGAAACACCATATATTTT
>NA|TRBJ2-5|NA|TRBV6-6
CASRPGAEQETQYF
TGTGCCAGCAGACCAGGGGCAGAGCAAGAGACCCAGTACTTC
>NA|TRBJ2-6|NA|TRBV27
CASSLSTVAAGANVLTF
TGTGCCAGCAGTTTATCGACGGTAGCGGCTGGGGCCAACGTCCTGACTTTC
>NA|TRBJ1-4|NA|TRBV19
CASSIEPGEKLFF
TGTGCCAGTAGTATAGAACCCGGTGAAAAACTGTTTTTT
>NA|TRBJ1-2|NA|TRBV28
CASSSSPTAYGYTF
TGTGCCAGCAGTTCATCCCCGACAGCTTATGGCTACACCTTC
>NA|TRBJ1-3|NA|TRBV7-2
CASSPRMGDSGNTIYF
TGTGCCAGCAGCCCCCGGATGGGCGACTCTGGAAACACCATATATTTT
>TRBD2|TRBJ2-1|NA|TRBV7-2
CASSLFGGSSYNEQFF
TGTGCCAGCAGCTTATTCGGGGGGAGCTCCTACAATGAGCAGTTCTTC
>TRBD2|TRBJ2-1|NA|TRBV4-3
CASSQGTSGGGNEQFF
TGCGCCAGCAGCCAAGGGACTAGCGGGGGGGGAAATGAGCAGTTCTTC
>TRBD2|TRBJ2-3|few|TRBV5-1
CASSFRTSGGAGTTDTQYF
TGCGCCAGCAGCTTTCGGACTAGCGGGGGGGCTGGTACTACAGATACGCAGTATTTT
>NA|TRBJ2-2|NA|TRBV6-4
CASSEEGNTGELFF
TGTGCCAGCAGTGAGGAGGGGAACACCGGGGAGCTGTTTTTT
>NA|TRBJ2-2|NA|TRBV10-3
CAISAWGANTGELFF
TGTGCCATCAGTGCTTGGGGGGCGAACACCGGGGAGCTGTTTTTT
>TRBD2|TRBJ2-1|NA|TRBV5-4
CASSLGTSGVYNEQFF
TGTGCCAGCAGCTTGGGGACTAGCGGGGTCTACAATGAGCAGTTCTTC
>TRBD1|TRBJ2-3|once|TRBV9
CASSPHDRAFTDTQYF
TGTGCCAGCAGCCCCCACGACAGGGCCTTCACAGATACGCAGTATTTT
>NA|TRBJ2-3|NA|TRBV7-9
CASSLVAGLTDTQYF
TGTGCCAGCAGCTTAGTCGCGGGGCTCACAGATACGCAGTATTTT
>NA|TRBJ2-7|NA|TRBV7-2
CASSPTGNSYEQYF
TGTGCCAGCAGCCCGACAGGAAACTCCTACGAGCAGTACTTC
>NA|TRBJ1-3|NA|TRBV12-5
CASGLTGSSGNTIYF
TGTGCTAGTGGTTTGACAGGTAGCTCTGGAAACACCATATATTTT
>NA|TRBJ1-6|once|TRBV4-1
CASSQDRGSPLHF
TGCGCCAGCAGCCAAGACAGGGGTTCACCCCTCCACTTT
>NA|TRBJ1-5|NA|TRBV6-6
CASSYENQPQHF
TGTGCCAGCAGTTACGAGAATCAGCCCCAGCATTTT
>NA|TRBJ2-7|NA|TRBV21-1
CASSKCGELGPSGSYEQYF
TGTGCCAGCAGCAAATGCGGGGAGCTAGGACCAAGCGGGTCCTACGAGCAGTACTTC
>NA|TRBJ2-7|NA|TRBV11-2
CASSQGIYEQYF
TGTGCCAGCAGCCAGGGGATCTACGAGCAGTACTTC
>TRBD2|TRBJ2-1|few|TRBV2
CASSGFGLAGGGEQFF
TGTGCCAGCAGTGGGTTTGGGCTAGCGGGGGGAGGTGAGCAGTTCTTC